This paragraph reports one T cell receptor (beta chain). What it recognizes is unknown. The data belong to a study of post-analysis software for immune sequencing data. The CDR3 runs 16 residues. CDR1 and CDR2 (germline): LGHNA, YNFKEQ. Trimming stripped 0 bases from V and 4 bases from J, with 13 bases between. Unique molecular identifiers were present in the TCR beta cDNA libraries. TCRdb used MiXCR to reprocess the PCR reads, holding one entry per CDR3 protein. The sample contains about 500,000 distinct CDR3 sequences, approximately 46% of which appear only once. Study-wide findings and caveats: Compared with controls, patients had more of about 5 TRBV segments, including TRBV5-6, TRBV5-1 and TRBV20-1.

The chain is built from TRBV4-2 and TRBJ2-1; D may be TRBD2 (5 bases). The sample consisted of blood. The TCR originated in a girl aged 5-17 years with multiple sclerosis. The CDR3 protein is CASSQEGAVSYNEQFF. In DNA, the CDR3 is TGTGCCAGCAGCCAAGAAGGAGCGGTTTCATACAATGAGCAGTTCTTC.